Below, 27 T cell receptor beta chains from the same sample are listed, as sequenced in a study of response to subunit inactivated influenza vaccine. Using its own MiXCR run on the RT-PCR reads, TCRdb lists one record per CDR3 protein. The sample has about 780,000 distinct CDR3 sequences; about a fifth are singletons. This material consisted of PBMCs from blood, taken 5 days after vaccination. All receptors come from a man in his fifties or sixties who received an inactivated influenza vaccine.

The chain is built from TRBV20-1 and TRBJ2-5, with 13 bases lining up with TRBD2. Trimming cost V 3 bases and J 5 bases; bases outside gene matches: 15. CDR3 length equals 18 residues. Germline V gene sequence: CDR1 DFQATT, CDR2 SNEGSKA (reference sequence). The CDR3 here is CSASTTRTSGGPRETQYF. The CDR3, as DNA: TGCAGTGCTAGCACGACCCGGACTAGCGGGGGCCCGAGGGAGACCCAGTACTTC.

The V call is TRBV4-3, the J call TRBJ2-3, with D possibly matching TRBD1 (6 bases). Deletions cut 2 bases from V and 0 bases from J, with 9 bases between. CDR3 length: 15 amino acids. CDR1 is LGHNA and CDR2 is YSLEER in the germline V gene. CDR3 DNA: TGCGCCAGCAGCCAAAGGACAGCTAGCACAGATACGCAGTATTTT. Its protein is CASSQRTASTDTQYF.

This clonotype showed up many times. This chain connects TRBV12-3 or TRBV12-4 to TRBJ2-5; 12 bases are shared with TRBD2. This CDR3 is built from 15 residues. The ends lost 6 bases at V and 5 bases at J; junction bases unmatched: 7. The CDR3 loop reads CASSMSSGGAETQYF. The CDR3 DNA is TGTGCCAGCAGCATGTCTAGCGGGGGGGCGGAGACCCAGTACTTC.

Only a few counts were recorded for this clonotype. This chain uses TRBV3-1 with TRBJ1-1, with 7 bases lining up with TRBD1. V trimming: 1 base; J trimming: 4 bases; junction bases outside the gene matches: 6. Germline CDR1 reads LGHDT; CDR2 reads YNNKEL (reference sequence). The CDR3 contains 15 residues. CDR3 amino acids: CASSQVGSGGTEAFF. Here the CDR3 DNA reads TGTGCCAGCAGCCAAGTGGGCTCAGGGGGCACTGAAGCTTTCTTT.

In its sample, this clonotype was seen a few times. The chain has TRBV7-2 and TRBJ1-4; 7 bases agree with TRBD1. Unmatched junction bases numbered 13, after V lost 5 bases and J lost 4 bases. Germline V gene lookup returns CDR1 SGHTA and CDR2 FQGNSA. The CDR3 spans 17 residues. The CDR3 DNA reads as TGTGCCAGCAGCATATGGGCCACAGGGGCCGTTAATGAAAAACTGTTTTTT. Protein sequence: CASSIWATGAVNEKLFF.

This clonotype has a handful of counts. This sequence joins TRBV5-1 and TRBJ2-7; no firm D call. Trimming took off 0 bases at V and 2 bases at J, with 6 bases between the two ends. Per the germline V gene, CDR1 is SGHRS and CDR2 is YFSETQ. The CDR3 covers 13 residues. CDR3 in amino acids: CASSLEPTYEQYF. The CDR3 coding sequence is TGCGCCAGCAGCTTGGAACCAACCTACGAGCAGTACTTC.

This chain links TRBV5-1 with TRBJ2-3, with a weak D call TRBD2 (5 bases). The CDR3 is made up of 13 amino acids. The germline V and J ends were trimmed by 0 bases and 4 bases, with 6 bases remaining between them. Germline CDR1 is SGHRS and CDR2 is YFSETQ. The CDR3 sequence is CASSLGGSDTQYF. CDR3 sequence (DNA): TGCGCCAGCAGCTTGGGAGGGTCAGATACGCAGTATTTT.

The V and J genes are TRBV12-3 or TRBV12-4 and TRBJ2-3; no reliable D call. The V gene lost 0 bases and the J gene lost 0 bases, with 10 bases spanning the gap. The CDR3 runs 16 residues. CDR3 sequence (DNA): TGTGCCAGCAGTTTAGCTCAGATCCCTAGCACAGATACGCAGTATTTT. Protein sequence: CASSLAQIPSTDTQYF.

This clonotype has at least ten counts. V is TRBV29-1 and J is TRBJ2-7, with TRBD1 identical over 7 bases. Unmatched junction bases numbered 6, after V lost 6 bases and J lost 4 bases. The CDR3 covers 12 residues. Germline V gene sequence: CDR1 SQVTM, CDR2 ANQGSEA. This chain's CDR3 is CSVAGTDYEQYF. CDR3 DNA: TGCAGCGTGGCCGGGACAGATTACGAGCAGTACTTC.

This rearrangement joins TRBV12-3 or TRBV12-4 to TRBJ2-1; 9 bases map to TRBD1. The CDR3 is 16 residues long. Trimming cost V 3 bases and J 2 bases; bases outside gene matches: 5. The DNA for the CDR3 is TGTGCCAGCAGTTTGGGGACAGGGAACACCTACAATGAGCAGTTCTTC. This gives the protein CASSLGTGNTYNEQFF.

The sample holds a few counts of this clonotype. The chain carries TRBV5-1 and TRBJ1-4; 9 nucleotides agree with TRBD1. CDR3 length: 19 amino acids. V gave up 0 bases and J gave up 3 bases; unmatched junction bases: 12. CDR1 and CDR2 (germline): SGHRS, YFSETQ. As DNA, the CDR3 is TGCGCCAGCAGCTTGGCCAAACCACAGGGGGCCCACTCTAATGAAAAACTGTTTTTT. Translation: CASSLAKPQGAHSNEKLFF.

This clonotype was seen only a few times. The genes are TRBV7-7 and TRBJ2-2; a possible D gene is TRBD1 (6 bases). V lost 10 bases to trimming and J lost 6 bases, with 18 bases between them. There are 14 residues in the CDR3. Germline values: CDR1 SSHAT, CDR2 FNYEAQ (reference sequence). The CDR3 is CATSRDNGAGELFF. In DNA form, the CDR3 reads TGTGCCACTAGCCGGGACAATGGTGCCGGGGAGCTGTTTTTT.

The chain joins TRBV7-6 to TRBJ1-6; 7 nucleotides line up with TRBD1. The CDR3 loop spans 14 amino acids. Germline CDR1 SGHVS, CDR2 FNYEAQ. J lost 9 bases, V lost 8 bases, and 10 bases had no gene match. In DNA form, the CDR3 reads TGTGCCAGCGGGAGGGACAGCGGGACTTCACCCCTCCACTTT. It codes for CASGRDSGTSPLHF.

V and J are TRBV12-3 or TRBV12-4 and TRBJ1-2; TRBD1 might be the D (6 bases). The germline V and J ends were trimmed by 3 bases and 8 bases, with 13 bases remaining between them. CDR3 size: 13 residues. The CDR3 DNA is TGTGCCAGCAGTTTCGCAGGGGCGGGAGGCTACACCTTC. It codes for CASSFAGAGGYTF.

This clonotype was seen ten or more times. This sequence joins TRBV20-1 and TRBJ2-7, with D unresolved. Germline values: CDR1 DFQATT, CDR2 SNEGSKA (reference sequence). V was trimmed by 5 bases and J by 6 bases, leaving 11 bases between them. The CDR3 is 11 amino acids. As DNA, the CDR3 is TGCAGTGCTTTAACGCCGTTCGAGCAGTACTTC. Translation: CSALTPFEQYF.

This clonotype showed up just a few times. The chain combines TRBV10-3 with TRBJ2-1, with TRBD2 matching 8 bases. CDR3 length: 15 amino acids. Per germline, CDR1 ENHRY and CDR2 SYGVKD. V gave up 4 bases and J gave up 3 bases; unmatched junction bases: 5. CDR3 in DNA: TGTGCCATCAGTGCTGCCGGGACTAGCTACAATGAGCAGTTCTTC. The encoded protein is CAISAAGTSYNEQFF.

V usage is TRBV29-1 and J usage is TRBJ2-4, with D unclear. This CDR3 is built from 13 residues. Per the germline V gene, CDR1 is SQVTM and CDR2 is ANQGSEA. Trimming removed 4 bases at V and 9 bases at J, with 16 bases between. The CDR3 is CSVGTDGETIQYF. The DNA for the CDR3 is TGCAGCGTTGGGACGGACGGCGAAACCATTCAGTACTTC.

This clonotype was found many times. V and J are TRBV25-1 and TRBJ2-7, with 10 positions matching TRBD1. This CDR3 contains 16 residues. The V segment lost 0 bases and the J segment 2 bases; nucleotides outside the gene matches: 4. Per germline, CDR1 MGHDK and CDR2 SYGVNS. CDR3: CASSEYWGTGAYEQYF. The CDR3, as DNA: TGTGCCAGCAGTGAATATTGGGGGACAGGGGCCTACGAGCAGTACTTC.

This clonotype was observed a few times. The CDR3 spells CASSLAEGLAGVGETQYF. CDR3 sequence (DNA): TGCGCCAGCAGCTTGGCGGAGGGACTAGCGGGAGTAGGAGAGACCCAGTACTTC. The chain recombines TRBV5-1 with TRBJ2-5, with TRBD2 matching 14 bases. The CDR3 is 18 residues long. The V segment lost 0 bases and the J segment 4 bases; nucleotides outside the gene matches: 8. CDR1 is SGHRS and CDR2 is YFSETQ in the germline V gene.

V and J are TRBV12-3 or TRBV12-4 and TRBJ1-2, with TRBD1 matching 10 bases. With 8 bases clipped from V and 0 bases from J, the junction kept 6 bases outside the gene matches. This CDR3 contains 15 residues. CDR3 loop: CASFDRGPANYGYTF. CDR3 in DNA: TGTGCCAGCTTTGACAGGGGGCCTGCTAACTATGGCTACACCTTC.

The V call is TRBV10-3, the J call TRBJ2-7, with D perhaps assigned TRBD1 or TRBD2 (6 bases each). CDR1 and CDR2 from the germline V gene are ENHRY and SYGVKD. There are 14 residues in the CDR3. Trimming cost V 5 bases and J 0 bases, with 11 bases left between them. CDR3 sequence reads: CAISRRDISYEQYF. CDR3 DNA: TGTGCCATCAGTCGGAGGGACATCTCCTACGAGCAGTACTTC.

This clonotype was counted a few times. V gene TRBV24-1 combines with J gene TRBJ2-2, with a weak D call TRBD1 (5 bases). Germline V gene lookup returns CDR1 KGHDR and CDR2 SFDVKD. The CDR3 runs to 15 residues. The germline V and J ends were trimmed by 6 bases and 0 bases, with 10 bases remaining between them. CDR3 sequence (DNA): TGTGCCACCAGTCGCACAGGCGCGAACACCGGGGAGCTGTTTTTT. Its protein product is CATSRTGANTGELFF.

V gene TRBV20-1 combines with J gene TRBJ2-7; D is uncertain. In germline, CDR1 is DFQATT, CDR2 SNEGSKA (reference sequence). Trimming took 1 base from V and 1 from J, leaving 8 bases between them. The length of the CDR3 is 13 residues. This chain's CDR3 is CSARVVNSYEQYF. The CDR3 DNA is TGCAGTGCTAGAGTGGTCAATTCCTACGAGCAGTACTTC.

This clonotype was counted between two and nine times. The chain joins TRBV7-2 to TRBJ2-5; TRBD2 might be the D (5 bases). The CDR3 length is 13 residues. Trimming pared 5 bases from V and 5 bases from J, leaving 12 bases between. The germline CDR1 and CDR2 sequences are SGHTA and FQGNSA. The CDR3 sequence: CASSPFQRETQYF. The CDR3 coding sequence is TGTGCCAGCAGCCCTTTCCAGCGGGAGACCCAGTACTTC.

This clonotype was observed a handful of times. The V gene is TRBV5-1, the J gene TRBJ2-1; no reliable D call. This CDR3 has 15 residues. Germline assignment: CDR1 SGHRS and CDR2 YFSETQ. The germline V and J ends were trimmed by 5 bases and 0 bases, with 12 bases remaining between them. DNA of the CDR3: TGCGCCAGCAGGGAACGGGTGAGCTCCTACAATGAGCAGTTCTTC. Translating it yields CASRERVSSYNEQFF.

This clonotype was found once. The CDR3 reads CASSHPPSGQKEQYF. Here the CDR3 DNA reads TGCGCCAGCAGCCACCCCCCTAGCGGGCAGAAAGAGCAGTACTTC. This chain joins TRBV4-1 and TRBJ2-7; 8 nucleotides align to TRBD2. The germline V gene encodes CDR1 MGHRA and CDR2 YSYEKL. With 3 bases clipped from V and 7 bases from J, the junction kept 11 bases outside the gene matches. The length of the CDR3 is 15 residues.

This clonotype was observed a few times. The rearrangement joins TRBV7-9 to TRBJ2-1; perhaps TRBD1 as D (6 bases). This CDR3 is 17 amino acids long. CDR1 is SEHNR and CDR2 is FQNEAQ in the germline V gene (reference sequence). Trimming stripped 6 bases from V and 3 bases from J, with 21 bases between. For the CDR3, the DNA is TGTGCCAGCAGTCCCGACAGGTCCGCGCCACTCTACAATGAGCAGTTCTTC. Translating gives CASSPDRSAPLYNEQFF.